This entry lists 27 T cell receptor beta chains sequenced from one sample in a study of cytomegalovirus exposure and HLA in healthy donors. The primer mix had 60 Vbeta and 13 Jbeta primers. Sequencing was performed with immunoSEQ multiplex PCR; in TCRdb, only in-frame clones are kept and a portion is missing. The data show 120,000 to 150,000 clones, 60% to 85% seen once. The source material was PBMCs. The receptors stem from a man aged 35 to 55 in good health and CMV-seropositive.

The chain combines TRBV28 with TRBJ2-3; no definite D call. The CDR3 runs to 13 residues. The V end was cut by 3 bases, the J end by 2 bases, with 6 bases between. Germline V gives CDR1 MDHEN, CDR2 SYDVKM. DNA for the CDR3: TGTGCCAGCAGTTTCCCTAACACAGATACGCAGTATTTT. Its protein is CASSFPNTDTQYF.

The chain has TRBV10-3 and TRBJ1-2; 10 bases line up with TRBD1. V gave up 6 bases and J gave up 4 bases; unmatched junction bases: 14. Germline V gives CDR1 ENHRY, CDR2 SYGVKD. The CDR3 runs to 17 residues. CDR3 residues: CAISLTGTGDHGYGYTF. CDR3 nucleotide sequence: TGTGCCATCAGCCTAACCGGGACAGGGGATCATGGCTATGGCTACACCTTC.

The V gene is TRBV5-1, the J gene TRBJ2-7; 8 nucleotides line up with TRBD1. The J segment lost 0 bases and the V segment lost 5 bases, leaving 7 bases of the junction unmatched. The germline CDR1 and CDR2 sequences are SGHRS and YFSETQ. The CDR3 is made up of 15 amino acids. The CDR3 protein is CASRQQGAGSYEQYF. The CDR3 DNA reads as TGCGCCAGCAGACAGCAGGGGGCCGGCTCCTACGAGCAGTACTTC.

The table lists this clone with a few counts. This rearrangement joins TRBV5-1 to TRBJ2-6, with 12 nucleotides matching TRBD1. Losses at the gene ends were 4 bases for V and 3 bases for J; bases not matched to a gene: 5. This CDR3 comprises 17 residues. The V gene's germline CDR1 is SGHRS and CDR2 YFSETQ. Here the CDR3 DNA reads TGCGCCAGCAGCGTAGGGACAGGGGGCGGTGGGGCCAACGTCCTGACTTTC. Translating it yields CASSVGTGGGGANVLTF.

The chain couples TRBV27 to TRBJ2-1, with D possibly TRBD2 on 7 matching bases. Germline assignment: CDR1 MNHEY and CDR2 SMNVEV (reference sequence). This CDR3 is built from 13 residues. Trimming shortened V by 5 bases and J by 10 bases, and 15 bases separated the two germline ends. CDR3 region: CASSAIAGAEQFF. In DNA, the CDR3 is TGTGCCAGCAGTGCTATTGCGGGGGCCGAGCAGTTCTTC.

The chain couples TRBV28 to TRBJ1-2; 9 bases fit TRBD1. The CDR3 extends over 16 amino acids. Germline loops: CDR1 MDHEN, CDR2 SYDVKM. Losses at the gene ends were 7 bases for V and 7 bases for J; bases not matched to a gene: 16. The CDR3 DNA follows: TGTGCCAGCACCTCCCCATACAGGGGGCGCGGGGGTGGCTACACCTTC. Its protein is CASTSPYRGRGGGYTF.

The chain couples TRBV5-6 to TRBJ1-4; possible D gene TRBD1, 5 bases. The V gene lost 3 bases and the J gene lost 7 bases, with 16 bases spanning the gap. CDR1 is SGHDT and CDR2 is YYEEEE in the germline V gene. The CDR3 contains 15 residues. For the CDR3, the DNA is TGTGCCAGCAGCTCCCGGACATTGGGGGGTGAAAAACTGTTTTTT. Protein: CASSSRTLGGEKLFF.

This chain joins TRBV29-1 and TRBJ2-3; 7 bases fit TRBD2. CDR1 and CDR2 (germline): SQVTM, ANQGSEA. There are 13 residues in the CDR3. Trimming cost V 7 bases and J 0 bases; bases outside gene matches: 4. CDR3: CSAERGSTDTQYF. CDR3 bases: TGCAGCGCCGAGCGGGGTAGCACAGATACGCAGTATTTT.

The CDR3 DNA follows: TGCAGCGTATTAGGACAGATTTTGAACACTGAAGCTTTCTTT. This sequence encodes CSVLGQILNTEAFF. The rearrangement joins TRBV29-1 to TRBJ1-1; TRBD1 is a possible D gene (6 bases). The CDR3 sequence is 14 residues long. Germline CDR1 reads SQVTM; CDR2 reads ANQGSEA. Between the trimmed V and J ends, which lost 6 bases and 0 bases, there was a span of 14 bases.

The chain is built from TRBV19 and TRBJ1-2; the match to TRBD1 covers 8 bases. Losses at the gene ends were 1 base for V and 4 bases for J; bases not matched to a gene: 2. The CDR3 has 14 amino acids. Germline loops: CDR1 LNHDA, CDR2 SQIVND (reference sequence). The CDR3 spells CASSIGQGTYGYTF. In DNA form, the CDR3 reads TGTGCCAGTAGTATAGGACAGGGGACCTATGGCTACACCTTC.

This rearrangement joins TRBV19 to TRBJ2-7, with a possible D match to TRBD2 (7 bases). V lost 5 bases and J lost 5, with 16 bases in between. The CDR3 covers 14 residues. Germline V gene sequence: CDR1 LNHDA, CDR2 SQIVND (reference sequence). The CDR3 DNA sequence: TGTGCCAGTAGTGGTGCCCAGGGGACTAACGAGCAGTACTTC. The encoded protein is CASSGAQGTNEQYF. Together with reference TRBV19 and TRBJ2-7, the CDR3 gives the full variable domain: DGGITQSPKYLFRKEGQNVTLSCEQNLNHDAMYWYRQDPGQGLRLIYYSQIVNDFQKGDIAEGYSVSREKKESFPLTVTSAQKNPTAFYLCASSGAQGTNEQYFGPGTRLTVT.

This chain uses TRBV4-3 with TRBJ2-1; D remains unclear. The V and J ends lost 0 bases and 9 bases respectively, with 6 bases between them. This CDR3 is 12 amino acids long. CDR1 and CDR2 from the germline V gene are LGHNA and YSLEER. The chain's CDR3 is CASSQEPGEQFF. For the CDR3, the DNA is TGCGCCAGCAGCCAAGAGCCGGGTGAGCAGTTCTTC.

This clone was counted many times. V usage is TRBV19 and J usage is TRBJ1-1; TRBD1 is a possible D gene (6 bases). The germline CDR1 and CDR2 sequences are LNHDA and SQIVND (reference sequence). Trimming cost V 0 bases and J 0 bases, with 17 bases left between them. The CDR3 sequence is 18 residues long. This CDR3 reads CASSIDLRGTGMNTEAFF. The CDR3, as DNA: TGTGCCAGTAGTATAGATCTTAGGGGGACGGGAATGAACACTGAAGCTTTCTTT.

The genes are TRBV15 and TRBJ2-1; 7 nucleotides match TRBD2. Germline V gene data show CDR1 as LNHNV and CDR2 as YYDKDF (reference sequence). J gave up 0 bases and V 1 base, and 9 bases lay outside the gene matches. This CDR3 spans 18 amino acids. CDR3 residues: CATSRVVLGRSSYNEQFF. In nucleotides, the CDR3 is TGTGCCACCAGCAGAGTAGTCCTCGGGAGGAGCTCCTACAATGAGCAGTTCTTC. Full variable domain (remainder filled in from reference TRBV15 and TRBJ2-1): DAMVIQNPRYQVTQFGKPVTLSCSQTLNHNVMYWYQQKSSQAPKLLFHYYDKDFNNEADTPDNFQSRRPNTSFCFLDIRSPGLGDTAMYLCATSRVVLGRSSYNEQFFGPGTRLTVL.

The V call is TRBV10-3, the J call TRBJ2-7, with D possibly TRBD1 on 6 matching bases. Germline V gene data show CDR1 as ENHRY and CDR2 as SYGVKD. The CDR3 sequence is 13 residues long. The V gene lost 6 bases and the J gene lost 1 base, with 10 bases spanning the gap. The CDR3 DNA sequence: TGTGCCATCAGCGGGGACACTTCCTACGAGCAGTACTTC. Residues: CAISGDTSYEQYF.

The gene calls are TRBV28 and TRBJ1-4, with 10 bases lining up with TRBD1. The junction had 13 bases not matched to a gene; V was cut back by 5 bases and J by 13 bases. CDR3 length equals 15 residues. The germline gives CDR1 MDHEN, CDR2 SYDVKM. CDR3 in amino acids: CASSRLGDRGKALFF. CDR3 DNA sequence: TGTGCCAGCAGTCGCCTGGGGGACAGGGGAAAGGCACTGTTTTTT.

This clone was detected a few times. The J gene is TRBJ2-7, the V gene TRBV6-1; 10 bases are a match to TRBD1. Germline CDR1 MNHNS, CDR2 SASEGT. The V and J ends lost 2 bases and 2 bases, in that order; junction bases with no gene match: 3. The CDR3 has 15 residues. The CDR3 spells CASSEWTGGPYEQYF. CDR3 coding DNA: TGTGCCAGCAGTGAATGGACAGGGGGGCCCTACGAGCAGTACTTC.

The V gene is TRBV30, the J gene TRBJ1-2; D ambiguous. The CDR3 extends over 12 amino acids. Germline CDR1 reads GTSNPN; CDR2 reads SVGIG (reference sequence). V gave up 0 bases and J gave up 6 bases, with 8 bases separating them. This chain's CDR3 is CAWSVIGDGYTF. For the CDR3, the DNA is TGTGCCTGGAGTGTTATAGGAGATGGCTACACCTTC.

The gene calls are TRBV18 and TRBJ2-1, with D unclear. There are 13 residues in the CDR3. Germline CDR1 is KGHSH and CDR2 is LQKENI. With 3 bases removed from V and 5 bases from J, the gap between germline ends came to 8 bases. The CDR3 nucleotides read TGTGCCAGCTCACCCTCCCTCGACAATGAGCAGTTCTTC. This encodes CASSPSLDNEQFF.

V usage is TRBV6-5 and J usage is TRBJ1-3; D is unresolved. With 4 bases removed from V and 0 bases from J, the gap between germline ends came to 10 bases. The CDR3 is 15 residues long. Germline V gene sequence: CDR1 MNHEY, CDR2 SVGAGI. CDR3 sequence: CASSFTPSSGNTIYF. The CDR3 nucleotides are TGTGCCAGCAGTTTTACACCCAGCTCTGGAAACACCATATATTTT.

This clone was picked up one time. V usage is TRBV9 and J usage is TRBJ2-6; D unresolved. The CDR3 extends over 18 amino acids. The V end lost 1 base, the J end lost 0 bases, and 14 bases lay between the germline ends. CDR1 SGDLS and CDR2 YYNGEE come from the germline V gene. This CDR3 is CASSVLSGSASGANVLTF. The CDR3 DNA reads TGTGCCAGCAGCGTACTCTCAGGATCAGCCTCTGGGGCCAACGTCCTGACTTTC.

The rearrangement uses TRBV5-6 and TRBJ2-5, with a possible D match to TRBD2 (6 bases). V was trimmed by 4 bases and J by 5 bases, leaving 18 bases between them. The CDR3 has 15 amino acids. Germline-derived CDR1 and CDR2 are SGHDT and YYEEEE. The DNA for the CDR3 is TGTGCCAGCAGCCCCACCGGCGGGGCGACCGAGACCCAGTACTTC. Its translation is CASSPTGGATETQYF. Drawing the rest from reference TRBV5-6 and TRBJ2-5, the complete variable domain is DAGVTQSPTHLIKTRGQQVTLRCSPKSGHDTVSWYQQALGQGPQFIFQYYEEEERQRGNFPDRFSGHQFPNYSSELNVNALLLGDSALYLCASSPTGGATETQYFGPGTRLLVL.

This clone showed up just a few times. CDR3 sequence: CASTRLAGEDYEQYF. CDR3 DNA: TGTGCCAGCACCCGTCTAGCGGGGGAGGACTACGAGCAGTACTTC. The chain couples TRBV5-4 to TRBJ2-7; 10 bases match TRBD2. The CDR3 covers 15 residues. Looked up from germline, CDR1 is SGHNT and CDR2 is YYREEE (reference sequence). The trim removed 6 bases at V and 3 bases at J, leaving 9 bases unmatched.

This rearrangement joins TRBV5-6 to TRBJ2-3; D perhaps matches TRBD2 (6 bases). Germline V gene data show CDR1 as SGHDT and CDR2 as YYEEEE. V gave up 5 bases and J gave up 2 bases, with 12 bases separating them. This CDR3 contains 14 residues. The CDR3, as DNA: TGTGCCAGCAGATCAGGACTATACACAGATACGCAGTATTTT. Protein: CASRSGLYTDTQYF. The full variable domain, rest sourced from reference TRBV5-6 and TRBJ2-3, is DAGVTQSPTHLIKTRGQQVTLRCSPKSGHDTVSWYQQALGQGPQFIFQYYEEEERQRGNFPDRFSGHQFPNYSSELNVNALLLGDSALYLCASRSGLYTDTQYFGPGTRLTVL.

The genes are TRBV6-1 and TRBJ1-6; the D is unclear. Germline loops: CDR1 MNHNS, CDR2 SASEGT. V dropped 6 bases and J dropped 0 bases, with 3 bases sitting between them. The CDR3 is made up of 13 amino acids. The chain's CDR3 is CASRSSYNSPLHF. In DNA, the CDR3 is TGTGCCAGCAGGAGCTCCTATAATTCACCCCTCCACTTT.

The chain carries TRBV7-9 and TRBJ2-1; 10 bases map to TRBD2. J lost 7 bases, V lost 6 bases, and 3 bases had no gene match. The CDR3 has 13 residues. Looked up from germline, CDR1 is SEHNR and CDR2 is FQNEAQ (reference sequence). The CDR3 is CASRSGRGNEQFF. Here the CDR3 DNA reads TGTGCCAGCAGGAGCGGGAGGGGTAATGAGCAGTTCTTC. The entire variable domain, with the rest obtained from reference TRBV7-9 and TRBJ2-1, is as follows: DTGVSQNPRHKITKRGQNVTFRCDPISEHNRLYWYRQTLGQGPEFLTYFQNEAQLEKSRLLSDRFSAERPKGSFSTLEIQRTEQGDSAMYLCASRSGRGNEQFFGPGTRLTVL.

This clone was recorded a few times. The rearrangement links TRBV19 to TRBJ2-7; 8 bases line up with TRBD1. Germline assignment: CDR1 LNHDA and CDR2 SQIVND (reference sequence). The CDR3 length is 17 residues. The V gene end was trimmed by 5 bases and the J gene end by 3 bases; junction bases not matched to a gene: 15. The CDR3 is CASSPGQGGLLGYEQYF. Written as DNA, the CDR3 is TGTGCCAGTAGTCCAGGACAGGGTGGATTATTGGGCTACGAGCAGTACTTC. The whole variable domain, remainder taken from reference TRBV19 and TRBJ2-7, is DGGITQSPKYLFRKEGQNVTLSCEQNLNHDAMYWYRQDPGQGLRLIYYSQIVNDFQKGDIAEGYSVSREKKESFPLTVTSAQKNPTAFYLCASSPGQGGLLGYEQYFGPGTRLTVT.